Listed below are T cell receptor beta chains from one sample, sequenced in a study of shared clonotypes between healthy human individuals. The table came from immunoSEQ multiplex PCR; TCRdb's copy has only in-frame clones and leaves some out. The data contain 1.5 million to 2.5 million clones, less than 95% of them singletons. The sequencing input was naive CD8+ T cells sorted from blood. All receptors come from a man aged 18 to 35 in good health. Both conserved end residues are part of each CDR3. A D gene is named only where the DNA matches it firmly. Some rows have no size entry. The others give once, few or many, or a class for an expanded clone.

size	V	J	D	CDR3	DNA
-	TRBV27	TRBJ2-7	TRBD2	CASSPYLAGGREQYF	TGTGCCAGCAGTCCTTACTTAGCGGGAGGGAGGGAGCAGTACTTC
-	TRBV19	TRBJ2-2	-	CASSMRGGLPGELFF	TGTGCCAGTAGTATGAGGGGGGGATTACCCGGGGAGCTGTTTTTT
-	TRBV5-6	TRBJ1-5	-	CASSWGAGGSNQPQHF	TGTGCCAGCAGCTGGGGGGCCGGCGGTTCAAATCAGCCCCAGCATTTT
-	TRBV27	TRBJ2-1	-	CASSLVGLGNEQFF	TGTGCCAGCAGTTTGGTAGGGCTCGGCAATGAGCAGTTCTTC
-	TRBV9	TRBJ2-7	TRBD1	CASSGGTGASYEQYF	TGTGCCAGCAGCGGTGGGACAGGGGCCTCCTACGAGCAGTACTTC
-	TRBV13	TRBJ2-7	TRBD1	CASSLDREGVEQYF	TGTGCCAGCAGCTTGGACAGGGAAGGGGTCGAGCAGTACTTC
few	TRBV27	TRBJ1-6	-	CASSFRTASPLHF	TGTGCCAGCAGTTTTAGGACCGCTTCACCCCTCCACTTT
-	TRBV11-2	TRBJ2-1	-	CASSLGGGDYNEQFF	TGTGCCAGCAGCTTGGGAGGGGGGGATTACAATGAGCAGTTCTTC
-	TRBV9	TRBJ1-2	-	CASSVEPGPSNYGYTF	TGTGCCAGCAGCGTAGAACCGGGGCCTTCTAACTATGGCTACACCTTC
-	TRBV5-6	TRBJ2-4	-	CASSEENIAKNIQYF	TGTGCCAGCAGCGAGGAGAACATAGCCAAAAACATTCAGTACTTC
-	TRBV5-4	TRBJ2-7	-	CASSFFPGSSYEQYF	TGTGCCAGCAGCTTTTTTCCCGGGAGCTCCTACGAGCAGTACTTC
-	TRBV5-6	TRBJ2-7	-	CASSSDPYEQYF	TGTGCCAGCAGCTCGGATCCCTACGAGCAGTACTTC
once	TRBV5-1	TRBJ1-1	-	CASSLEGLGTEAFF	TGCGCCAGCAGCTTGGAGGGACTTGGGACTGAAGCTTTCTTT
-	TRBV4-1	TRBJ2-3	-	CASSQDREELAGSDTQYF	TGCGCCAGCAGCCAAGACAGGGAAGAGCTAGCTGGGTCAGATACGCAGTATTTT
-	TRBV11-2	TRBJ2-7	TRBD2	CASSPVGGAYEQYF	TGTGCCAGCAGCCCGGTGGGGGGGGCCTACGAGCAGTACTTC
-	TRBV4-3	TRBJ1-4	-	CASSQVGTRREKLFF	TGCGCCAGCAGCCAAGTCGGGACAAGAAGGGAAAAACTGTTTTTT
once	TRBV6-5	TRBJ1-2	-	CASSYSVTGSNYGYTF	TGTGCCAGCAGTTACTCGGTAACAGGGTCTAACTATGGCTACACCTTC